Sequencing of this T cell receptor beta chain was carried out in a study of shared clonotypes between healthy human individuals. General study results and limits: Naive subsets usually exceeded memory subsets in estimated richness. Generation probability values for non-shared clonotypes were lower than those for clonotypes shared by all four donors. Genetic and exposure-history diversity was limited by the few donors.

V shed 3 bases and J shed 7 bases, with 16 bases lying between them. CDR1 SEHNR and CDR2 FQNEAQ come from the germline V gene (reference sequence). The CDR3 has 14 amino acids. Partitioning of CD4+ cells yielded a CD45RA+ naive subset and a CD45RA-negative memory subset. Remarks on this clone: Its matching antigen is unknown.

The method was immunoSEQ multiplex PCR; TCRdb's version includes in-frame clones alone and lacks a portion of them. Of over 150,000 clones detected, 65% to 80% appear once; the ten largest clones hold under 11%. This TCR came from a man between 25 and 39 years old in good health. Sequencing was performed on memory CD4+ T cells sorted from blood. As for subset: CD45RA-negative fraction. This chain connects TRBV7-9 to TRBJ2-7; perhaps TRBD2 as D (6 bases). As DNA, the CDR3 is TGTGCCAGCAGCTTGGGGGGAACCTACGTTGAGCAGTACTTC. Encoded protein: CASSLGGTYVEQYF.